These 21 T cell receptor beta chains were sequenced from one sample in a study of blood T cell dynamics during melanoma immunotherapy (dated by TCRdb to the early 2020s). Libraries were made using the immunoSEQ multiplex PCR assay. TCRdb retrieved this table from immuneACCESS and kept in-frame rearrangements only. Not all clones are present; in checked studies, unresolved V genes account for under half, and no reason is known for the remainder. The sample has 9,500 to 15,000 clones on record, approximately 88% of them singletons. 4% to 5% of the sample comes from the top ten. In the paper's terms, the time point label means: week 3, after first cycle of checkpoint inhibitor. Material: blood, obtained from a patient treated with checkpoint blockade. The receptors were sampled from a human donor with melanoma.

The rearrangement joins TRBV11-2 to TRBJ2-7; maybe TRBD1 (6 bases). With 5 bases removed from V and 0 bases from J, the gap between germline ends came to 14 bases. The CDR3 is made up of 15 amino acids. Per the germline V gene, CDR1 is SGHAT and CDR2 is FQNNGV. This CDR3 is CASSHLGRGSYEQYF. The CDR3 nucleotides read TGTGCCAGCAGCCATCTGGGCAGGGGCTCCTACGAGCAGTACTTC.

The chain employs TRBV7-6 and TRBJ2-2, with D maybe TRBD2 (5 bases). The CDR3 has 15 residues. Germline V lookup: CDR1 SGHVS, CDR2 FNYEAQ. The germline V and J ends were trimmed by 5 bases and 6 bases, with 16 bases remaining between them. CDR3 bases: TGTGCCAGCAGCCCTCGGTCGGACTTCCCCGGGGAGCTGTTTTTT. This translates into CASSPRSDFPGELFF. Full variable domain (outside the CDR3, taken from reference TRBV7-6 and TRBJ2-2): GAGVSQSPRYKVTKRGQDVALRCDPISGHVSLYWYRQALGQGPEFLTYFNYEAQQDKSGLPNDRFSAERPEGSISTLTIQRTEQRDSAMYRCASSPRSDFPGELFFGEGSRLTVL.

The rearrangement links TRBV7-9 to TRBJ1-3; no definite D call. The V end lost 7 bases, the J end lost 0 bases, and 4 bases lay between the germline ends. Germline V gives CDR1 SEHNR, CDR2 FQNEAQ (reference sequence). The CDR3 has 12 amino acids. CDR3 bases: TGTGCCAGCACCCCCTCTGGAAACACCATATATTTT. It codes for CASTPSGNTIYF.

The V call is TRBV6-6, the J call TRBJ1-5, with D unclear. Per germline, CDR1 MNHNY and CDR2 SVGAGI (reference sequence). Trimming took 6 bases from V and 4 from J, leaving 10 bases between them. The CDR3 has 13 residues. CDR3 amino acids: CASRADGNQPQHF. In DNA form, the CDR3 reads TGTGCCAGCAGGGCCGACGGTAATCAGCCCCAGCATTTT.

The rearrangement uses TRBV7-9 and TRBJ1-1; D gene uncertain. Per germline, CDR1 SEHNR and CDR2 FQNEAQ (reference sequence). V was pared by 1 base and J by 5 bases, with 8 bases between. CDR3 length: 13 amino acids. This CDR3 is CASSLGPQTEAFF. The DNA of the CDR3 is TGTGCCAGCAGCTTAGGTCCGCAGACTGAAGCTTTCTTT.

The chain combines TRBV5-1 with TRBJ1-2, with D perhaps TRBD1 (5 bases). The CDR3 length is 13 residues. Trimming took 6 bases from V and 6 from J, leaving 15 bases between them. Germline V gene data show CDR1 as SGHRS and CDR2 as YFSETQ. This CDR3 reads CASTAQELDGYTF. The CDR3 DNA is TGCGCCAGCACAGCACAGGAGTTGGATGGCTACACCTTC.

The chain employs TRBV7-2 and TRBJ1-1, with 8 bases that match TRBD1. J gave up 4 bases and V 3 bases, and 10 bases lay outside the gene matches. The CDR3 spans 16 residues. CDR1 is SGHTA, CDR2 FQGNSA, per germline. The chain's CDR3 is CASSFILRGLSTEAFF. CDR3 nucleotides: TGTGCCAGCAGCTTCATACTCAGGGGGCTGAGCACTGAAGCTTTCTTT. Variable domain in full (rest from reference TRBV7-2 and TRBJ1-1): GAGVSQSPSNKVTEKGKDVELRCDPISGHTALYWYRQSLGQGLEFLIYFQGNSAPDKSGLPSDRFSAERTGGSVSTLTIQRTQQEDSAVYLCASSFILRGLSTEAFFGQGTRLTVV.

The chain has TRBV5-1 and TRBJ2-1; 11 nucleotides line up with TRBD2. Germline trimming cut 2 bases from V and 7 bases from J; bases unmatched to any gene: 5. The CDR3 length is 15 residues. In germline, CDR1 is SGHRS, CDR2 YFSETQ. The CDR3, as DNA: TGCGCCAGCAGCTTTAGCGGGAGGGCCGGTAATGAGCAGTTCTTC. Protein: CASSFSGRAGNEQFF.

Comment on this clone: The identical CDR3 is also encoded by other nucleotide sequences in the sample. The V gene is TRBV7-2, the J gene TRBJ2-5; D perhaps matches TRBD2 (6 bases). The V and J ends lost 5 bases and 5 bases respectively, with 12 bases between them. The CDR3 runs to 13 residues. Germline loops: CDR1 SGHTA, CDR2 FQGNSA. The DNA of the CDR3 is TGTGCCAGCAGCCAGACTAGTTTGGAGACCCAGTACTTC. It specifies CASSQTSLETQYF.

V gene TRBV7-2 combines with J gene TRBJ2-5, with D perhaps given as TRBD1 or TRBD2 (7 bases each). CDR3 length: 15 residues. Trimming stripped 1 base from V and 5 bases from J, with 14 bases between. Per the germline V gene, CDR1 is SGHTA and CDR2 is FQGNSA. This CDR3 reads CASSLGRGTVETQYF. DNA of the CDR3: TGTGCCAGCAGCTTAGGGCGGGGGACAGTTGAGACCCAGTACTTC.

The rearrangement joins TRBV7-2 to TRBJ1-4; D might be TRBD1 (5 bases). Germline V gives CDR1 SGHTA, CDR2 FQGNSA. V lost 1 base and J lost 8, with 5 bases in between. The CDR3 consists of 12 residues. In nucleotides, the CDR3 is TGTGCCAGCAGCTTAGACAGGGAAAAACTGTTTTTT. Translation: CASSLDREKLFF.

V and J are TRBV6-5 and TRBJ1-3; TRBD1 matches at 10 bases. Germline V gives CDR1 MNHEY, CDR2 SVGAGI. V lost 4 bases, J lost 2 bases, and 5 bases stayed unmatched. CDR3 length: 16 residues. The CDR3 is CASSLPGTGAGNTIYF. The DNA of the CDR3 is TGTGCCAGCAGTTTACCCGGGACAGGGGCTGGAAACACCATATATTTT.

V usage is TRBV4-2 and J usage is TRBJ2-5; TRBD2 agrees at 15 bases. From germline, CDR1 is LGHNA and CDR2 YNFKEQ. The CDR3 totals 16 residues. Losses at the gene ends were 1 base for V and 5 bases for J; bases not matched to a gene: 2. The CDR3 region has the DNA TGTGCCAGCAGCCAAGGGACTAGCGGGAGGGACGAGACCCAGTACTTC. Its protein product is CASSQGTSGRDETQYF.

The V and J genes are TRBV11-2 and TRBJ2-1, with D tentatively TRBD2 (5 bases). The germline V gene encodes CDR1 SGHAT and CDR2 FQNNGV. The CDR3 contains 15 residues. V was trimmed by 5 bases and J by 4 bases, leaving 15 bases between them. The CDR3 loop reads CASSPSTGGYNEQFF. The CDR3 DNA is TGTGCCAGCAGCCCCTCTACGGGCGGGTACAATGAGCAGTTCTTC.

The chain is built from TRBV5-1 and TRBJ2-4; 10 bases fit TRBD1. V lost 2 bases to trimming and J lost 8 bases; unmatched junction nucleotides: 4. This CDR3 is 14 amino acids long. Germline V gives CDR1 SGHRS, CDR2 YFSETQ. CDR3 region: CASSFRDRGDIQYF. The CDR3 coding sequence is TGCGCCAGCAGCTTCCGGGACAGGGGTGACATTCAGTACTTC.

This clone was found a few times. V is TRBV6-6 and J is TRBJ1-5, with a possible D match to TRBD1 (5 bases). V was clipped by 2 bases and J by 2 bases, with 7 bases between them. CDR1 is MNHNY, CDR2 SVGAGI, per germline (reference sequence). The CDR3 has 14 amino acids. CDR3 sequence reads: CASSYMGGNQPQHF. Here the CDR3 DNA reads TGTGCCAGCAGTTACATGGGGGGCAATCAGCCCCAGCATTTT.

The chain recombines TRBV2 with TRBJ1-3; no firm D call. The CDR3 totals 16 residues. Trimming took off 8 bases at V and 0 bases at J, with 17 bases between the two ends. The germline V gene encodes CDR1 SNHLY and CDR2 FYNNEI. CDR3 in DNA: TGTGCCAGCCGGAGCCCCCAGGTCTTCTCTGGAAACACCATATATTTT. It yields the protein CASRSPQVFSGNTIYF. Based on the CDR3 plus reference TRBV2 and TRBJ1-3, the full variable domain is EPEVTQTPSHQVTQMGQEVILRCVPISNHLYFYWYRQILGQKVEFLVSFYNNEISEKSEIFDDQFSVERPDGSNFTLKIRSTKLEDSAMYFCASRSPQVFSGNTIYFGEGSWLTVV.

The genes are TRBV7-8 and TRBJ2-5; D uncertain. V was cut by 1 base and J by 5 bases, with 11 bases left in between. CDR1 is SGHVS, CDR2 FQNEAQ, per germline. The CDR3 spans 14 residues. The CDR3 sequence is CASSLDLGVETQYF. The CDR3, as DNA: TGTGCCAGCAGCTTAGATTTGGGCGTTGAGACCCAGTACTTC.

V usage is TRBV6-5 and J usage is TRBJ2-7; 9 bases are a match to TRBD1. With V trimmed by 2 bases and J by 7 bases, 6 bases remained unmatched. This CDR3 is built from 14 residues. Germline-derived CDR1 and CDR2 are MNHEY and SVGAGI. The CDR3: CASSYDGTGREQYF. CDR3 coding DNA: TGTGCCAGCAGTTACGATGGGACAGGGAGGGAGCAGTACTTC.

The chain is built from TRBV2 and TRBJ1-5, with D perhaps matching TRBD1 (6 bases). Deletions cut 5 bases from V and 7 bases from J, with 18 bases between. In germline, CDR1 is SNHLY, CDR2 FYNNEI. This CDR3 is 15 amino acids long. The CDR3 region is CASSRLNTGNQPQHF. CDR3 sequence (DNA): TGTGCCAGCAGTCGTCTCAATACAGGGAACCAGCCCCAGCATTTT.

CDR3 coding DNA: TGCGCCAGCAGCTTGGGACAGGGTTGGGGAAACACCATATATTTT. Residues: CASSLGQGWGNTIYF. The chain couples TRBV5-1 to TRBJ1-3, with TRBD1 matching 7 bases. The germline gives CDR1 SGHRS, CDR2 YFSETQ. V dropped 0 bases and J dropped 4; count of bases not matched to a gene: 4. The CDR3 length is 15 residues.